Given below is one T cell receptor (beta chain) in context. Its antigen remains undetermined. Qualities for individual bases were not recorded, and no much larger clone is one base off. Sequences DFQATT (CDR1) and SNEGSKA (CDR2) are obtained from the germline V gene (reference sequence). Ends trimmed: V by 0 bases, J by 12 bases; bases unmatched to a gene: 18. The CDR3 starts with the cysteine, ends with the phenylalanine, and has 17 residues. CDR3 DNA only is kept here, 51 bases in frame from base 1. In the paper's terms, the treatment or condition label means: roughly ten-day PBMC culture with coronavirus spike peptide pools or control peptides (ViraFEST assay). To expand antigen-specific T cells with peptide pools and then pick out the expanded clonotypes through TCR sequencing, the study relied on the ViraFEST assay. The positive SARS-CoV-2 PCR tests of the convalescent patients were dated from March to December 2020, before the Alpha, Beta and Delta variants emerged in the United States. PBMCs were cultured at around 2.2 million per well in IMDM supplemented with approximately 5.3% human AB serum and roughly 10 IU/ml IL-2, with approximately 9.5 ug/ml peptide pools added. On days 3 and 7, half of the culture medium was replaced with fresh IL-2-containing medium. CD4+ T cells were isolated after around 11 days of culture through negative selection using the EasySep CD4+ T cell isolation kit. Ficoll-Paque Plus gradient centrifugation was used to isolate PBMCs from whole blood, and the isolated PBMCs were then either used fresh or cryopreserved at -140C. Culture conditions were generally each tested in triplicate wells.

The sample is drawn from a study of vaccination and CD4 T cells after COVID-19 (dated by TCRdb to about 2022). Looking at the study overall: SARS-CoV-2 positivity had been established in the convalescent patients by nasal swab PCR, and mild disease was recorded in several of these patients and severe disease in one. Post-vaccine blood samples were collected a median of about 72 days after the second vaccine dose, ranging from roughly 13 to 241 days. The spike-specific CD4+ TCR repertoire was compared before and after mRNA vaccination in approximately 9 COVID-19 convalescent patients and a handful of infection-naive healthy vaccine recipients. Overlapping spike peptide pools from SARS-CoV-2 and from the common cold coronaviruses HCoV-NL63, HCoV-OC43 and HCoV-229E were used as culture stimuli. Two doses of either the Pfizer-BioNTech BNT162b2 vaccine (n=8) or the Moderna mRNA-1273 vaccine (n=2) were administered to participants. Six males and four females were included in the convalescent cohort, with two Hispanic individuals, seven Caucasians, two Asians and one multiracial person represented. As controls, cultures received a CEFX viral epitope pool (the positive control), an HIV-1 Nef peptide pool (the negative control), or no peptide at all. Post-COVID blood samples from convalescent patients were collected a median of roughly 100 days after diagnosis, with a range of roughly 35 to 180 days. Broader findings and caveats from the paper: The study included relatively few convalescent patients and did not analyze early timepoints after natural infection. The median count of SARS-CoV-2-reactive clonotypes went up from around 20 after infection to 38 after vaccination, although the change was not significant. Nearly all vaccine-specific clones in convalescent patients (304 of 307) were mono-reactive for SARS-CoV-2 spike rather than cross-reactive with common cold coronaviruses. In convalescent patients, a median 86.3% of post-vaccine SARS-CoV-2-reactive clones were detected only after vaccination, and vaccine-specific priming was suggested by this finding.

Library generation was performed with PCR. DNA from cultured CD4+ T cells underwent TCR sequencing with the Oncomine TCR Beta short-read assay at the Johns Hopkins FTIC core. The QIAamp micro DNA kit was used to extract genomic DNA from the cultured CD4+ T cells. Oncomine TCR Beta libraries from cultured CD4+ T cells were pooled with unique dual indexes and sequenced on an Illumina iSeq 100. For the original study's pipeline: Non-productive sequences were removed, and CDR3s not starting with C, not ending with F or W, or shorter than 7 amino acids were discarded. The MANAFEST web application identified antigen-specific clonotypes by comparing peptide-stimulated wells against reference wells and other culture wells. For a clone to be called positive, the clone needed an FDR below 0.05, an odds ratio above 5, and a productive frequency above 0.1% in at least two of three replicate wells. A clonotype was classed as cross-reactive if the clonotype showed significant expansion both in SARS-CoV-2 spike wells and in at least one common cold coronavirus spike condition. Similarity between CDR3 sequences was evaluated in R version 3.6.1 using Levenshtein distances (stringdist) and unrooted phylogenetic trees (ape). Through fastp at Q25 and MiXCR, TCRdb rebuilt clones from the public reads, retaining in-frame beta chains. A single entry per CDR3 protein holds the most common genes and DNA from its merged rows. The V and J calls here are based on TCRdb, not the publication. Present in this sample are about 20,000 distinct CDR3 sequences, 45% to 70% of which were seen just once. Approximately 7.5% of the sample goes to the ten largest clones.

The specimen was CD4+ T cells from blood, cultured in vitro. This chain is built from TRBV20-1 and TRBJ2-1; TRBD1 fits 9 bases in the junction. The source is a human donor who had recovered from COVID-19. The nucleotides are TGCAGTGCTAGAGATTCAACCCAGGGACAGGGTTCAAGGGGGCAGTTCTTC. It translates as CSARDSTQGQGSRGQFF.